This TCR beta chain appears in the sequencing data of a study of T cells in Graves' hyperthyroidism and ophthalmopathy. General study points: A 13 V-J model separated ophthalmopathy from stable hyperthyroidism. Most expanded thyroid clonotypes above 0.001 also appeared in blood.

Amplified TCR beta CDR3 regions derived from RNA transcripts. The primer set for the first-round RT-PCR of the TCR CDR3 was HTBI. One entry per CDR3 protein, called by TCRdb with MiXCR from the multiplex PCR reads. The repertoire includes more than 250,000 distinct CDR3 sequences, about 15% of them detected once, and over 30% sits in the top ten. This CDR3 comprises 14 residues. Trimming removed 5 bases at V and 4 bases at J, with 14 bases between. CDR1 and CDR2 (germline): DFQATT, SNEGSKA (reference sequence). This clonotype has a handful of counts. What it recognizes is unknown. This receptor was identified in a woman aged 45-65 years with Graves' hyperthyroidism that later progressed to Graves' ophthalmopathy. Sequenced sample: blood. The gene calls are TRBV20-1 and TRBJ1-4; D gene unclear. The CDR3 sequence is CSALPGGYNEKLFF. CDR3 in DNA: TGCAGTGCTCTTCCCGGAGGCTATAATGAAAAACTGTTTTTT.